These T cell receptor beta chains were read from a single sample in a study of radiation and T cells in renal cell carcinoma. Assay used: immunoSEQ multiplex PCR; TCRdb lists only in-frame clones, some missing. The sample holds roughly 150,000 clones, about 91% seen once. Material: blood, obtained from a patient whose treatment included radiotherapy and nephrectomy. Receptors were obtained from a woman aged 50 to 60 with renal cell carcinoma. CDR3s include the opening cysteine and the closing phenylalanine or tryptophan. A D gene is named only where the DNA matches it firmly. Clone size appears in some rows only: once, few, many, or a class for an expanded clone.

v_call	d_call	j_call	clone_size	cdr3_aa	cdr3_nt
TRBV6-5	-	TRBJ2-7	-	CASSYRPGHRMYEQYF	TGTGCCAGCAGTTATCGACCGGGACACCGGATGTACGAGCAGTACTTC
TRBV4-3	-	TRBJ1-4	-	CASSQVGLGGNEKLFF	TGCGCCAGCAGCCAAGTCGGTCTAGGGGGGAATGAAAAACTGTTTTTT
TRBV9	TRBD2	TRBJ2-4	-	CASSVEASGGRNIQYF	TGTGCCAGCAGCGTAGAGGCTAGCGGGGGTCGGAACATTCAGTACTTC
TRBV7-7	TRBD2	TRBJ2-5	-	CASSPSGAGGLETQYF	TGTGCTAGCAGCCCATCGGGGGCGGGGGGGCTAGAGACCCAGTACTTC
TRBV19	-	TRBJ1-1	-	CASTGRFSEAFF	TGTGCCAGTACCGGACGATTCTCTGAAGCTTTCTTT
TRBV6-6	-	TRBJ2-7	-	CASSYGGAGVAEQYF	TGTGCCAGCAGTTACGGGGGGGCAGGGGTAGCCGAGCAGTACTTC
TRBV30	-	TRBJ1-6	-	CAWRGVPNSPLHF	TGTGCCTGGAGAGGGGTCCCAAATTCACCCCTCCACTTT
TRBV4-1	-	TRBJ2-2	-	CASSQLDLIVAGELFF	TGCGCCAGCAGCCAGCTAGATCTGATTGTGGCCGGGGAGCTGTTTTTT
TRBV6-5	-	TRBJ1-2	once	CASSTDQAGYTF	TGTGCCAGCAGTACGGATCAGGCAGGCTACACCTTC
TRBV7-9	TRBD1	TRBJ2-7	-	CASSSYRDSSSYEQYF	TGTGCCAGCAGCTCCTACCGGGACAGCAGCTCCTACGAGCAGTACTTC
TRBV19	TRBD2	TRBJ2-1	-	CASSMSGGANEQFF	TGTGCCAGTAGTATGAGCGGGGGTGCCAATGAGCAGTTCTTC
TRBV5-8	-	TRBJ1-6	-	CASSLRTWYNSPLHF	TGTGCCAGCAGCCTTCGGACTTGGTATAATTCACCCCTCCACTTT
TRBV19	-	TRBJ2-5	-	CASYTKTGEETQYF	TGTGCCTCCTATACGAAGACCGGCGAAGAGACCCAGTACTTC
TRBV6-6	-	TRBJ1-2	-	CASSYGQVDTVGYTF	TGTGCCAGCAGTTACGGGCAGGTCGATACTGTCGGCTACACCTTC
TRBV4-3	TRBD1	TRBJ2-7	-	CASSQGAGTGGYEQYF	TGCGCCAGCAGCCAAGGTGCCGGGACAGGGGGCTACGAGCAGTACTTC
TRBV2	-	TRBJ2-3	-	CASSEGRDTDTQYF	TGTGCCAGCAGTGAAGGGCGGGACACAGATACGCAGTATTTT
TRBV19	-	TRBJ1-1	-	CASSIWGELLNTEAFF	TGTGCCAGTAGTATATGGGGTGAGCTACTGAACACTGAAGCTTTCTTT
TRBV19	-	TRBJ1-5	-	CASSIWGTAASNQPQHF	TGTGCCAGTAGTATTTGGGGGACGGCGGCCTCGAATCAGCCCCAGCATTTT
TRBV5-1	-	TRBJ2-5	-	CASSFQQQETQYF	TGCGCCAGCAGCTTCCAGCAGCAAGAGACCCAGTACTTC
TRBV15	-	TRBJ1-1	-	CATSRLRSLGAFF	TGTGCCACCAGCAGGCTCCGCTCCCTTGGGGCTTTCTTT
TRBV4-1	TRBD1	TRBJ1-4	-	CASRLDRGETNEKLFF	TGCGCCAGCAGACTCGACAGGGGTGAAACTAATGAAAAACTGTTTTTT
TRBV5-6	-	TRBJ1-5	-	CASSLSSNQPQHF	TGTGCCAGCAGCTTATCAAGTAATCAGCCCCAGCATTTT
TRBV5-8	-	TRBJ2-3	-	CASSLSGADTQYF	TGTGCCAGCAGCTTGTCGGGGGCAGATACGCAGTATTTT
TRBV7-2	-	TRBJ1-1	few	CASSQTLNTEAFF	TGTGCCAGCAGCCAGACACTGAACACTGAAGCTTTCTTT
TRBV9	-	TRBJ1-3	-	CASSVVGSGNTIYF	TGTGCCAGCAGCGTGGTCGGCTCTGGAAACACCATATATTTT
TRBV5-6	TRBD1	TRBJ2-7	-	CASSPRDRDREQYF	TGTGCCAGCAGCCCCCGGGACAGGGACCGCGAGCAGTACTTC
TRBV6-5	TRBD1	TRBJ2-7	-	CASSRDRGSYEQYF	TGTGCCAGCAGTCGGGACAGGGGGTCCTACGAGCAGTACTTC
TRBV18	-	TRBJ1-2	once	CASSPQLEDTNYGYTF	TGTGCCAGCTCACCGCAGCTCGAGGACACTAACTATGGCTACACCTTC
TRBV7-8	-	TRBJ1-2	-	CASRDGLTVGNYGYTF	TGTGCCAGCAGAGACGGCCTCACAGTTGGAAACTATGGCTACACCTTC
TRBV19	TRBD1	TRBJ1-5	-	CASSIGGPGGYQPQHF	TGTGCCAGTAGTATAGGAGGGCCAGGGGGCTATCAGCCCCAGCATTTT
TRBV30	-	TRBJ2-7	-	CAWSVGVVYEQYF	TGTGCCTGGTCAGTAGGGGTTGTTTACGAGCAGTACTTC
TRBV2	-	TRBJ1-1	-	CASSDNINTEAFF	TGTGCCAGCAGTGATAATATTAACACTGAAGCTTTCTTT
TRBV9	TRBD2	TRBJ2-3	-	CASSATPRGSTDTQYF	TGTGCCAGCAGCGCTACCCCGCGGGGGAGCACAGATACGCAGTATTTT
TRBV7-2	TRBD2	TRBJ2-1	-	CASSFPGSRGAYNEQFF	TGTGCCAGCAGCTTCCCGGGCTCGCGGGGGGCATACAATGAGCAGTTCTTC
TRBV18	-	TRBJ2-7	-	CASSPRTASGEQYF	TGTGCCAGCTCACCACGGACGGCTTCGGGCGAGCAGTACTTC
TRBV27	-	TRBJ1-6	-	CASRFPGDYNSPLHF	TGTGCCAGCAGATTTCCGGGCGATTATAATTCACCCCTCCACTTT
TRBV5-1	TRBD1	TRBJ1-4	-	CASSRTGDPTNEKLFF	TGCGCCAGCAGCCGGACAGGGGACCCAACTAATGAAAAACTGTTTTTT
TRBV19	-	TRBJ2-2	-	CASSIGRNTGELFF	TGTGCCAGTAGTATAGGGAGAAACACCGGGGAGCTGTTTTTT
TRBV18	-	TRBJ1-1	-	CASSPSGRRNTEAFF	TGTGCCAGCTCACCCTCGGGACGGAGGAACACTGAAGCTTTCTTT
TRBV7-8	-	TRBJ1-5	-	CASSQQQGNQPQHF	TGTGCCAGCAGCCAACAACAGGGTAATCAGCCCCAGCATTTT
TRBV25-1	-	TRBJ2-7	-	CASRGLYEQYF	TGTGCCAGCAGGGGGCTCTACGAGCAGTACTTC
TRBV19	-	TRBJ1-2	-	CASSIGPVNYGYTF	TGTGCCAGTAGTATCGGGCCAGTTAACTATGGCTACACCTTC
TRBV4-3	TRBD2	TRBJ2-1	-	CASSQDPTSGDVGEQFF	TGCGCCAGCAGCCAAGATCCTACTAGCGGGGATGTTGGTGAGCAGTTCTTC
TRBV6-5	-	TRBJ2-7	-	CASSYSIRDLGVF	TGTGCCAGCAGTTACTCGATTCGGGACTTAGGAGTCTTC
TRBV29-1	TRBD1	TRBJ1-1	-	CSVLDRVTTEAFF	TGCAGCGTCCTGGACAGGGTAACGACTGAAGCTTTCTTT
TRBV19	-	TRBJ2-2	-	CASSIGQGSIGELFF	TGTGCCAGTAGTATAGGGCAGGGGAGTATCGGGGAGCTGTTTTTT
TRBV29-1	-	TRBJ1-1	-	CSVHPSGGGTEAFF	TGCAGCGTCCATCCATCCGGGGGGGGCACTGAAGCTTTCTTT
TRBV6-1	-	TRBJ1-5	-	CASSEAEGWGQPQHF	TGTGCCAGCAGTGAAGCGGAGGGGTGGGGACAGCCCCAGCATTTT
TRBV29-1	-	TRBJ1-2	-	CSVELGKRGGYTF	TGCAGCGTTGAACTGGGGAAACGGGGTGGCTACACCTTC
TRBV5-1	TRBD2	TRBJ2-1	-	CASRTSGGNEQFF	TGCGCCAGCAGGACTAGCGGGGGTAATGAGCAGTTCTTC
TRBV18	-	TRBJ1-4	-	CASSDPEKLFF	TGTGCCAGCTCGGACCCTGAAAAACTGTTTTTT
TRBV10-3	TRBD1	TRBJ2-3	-	CAILVRTGGTDTQYF	TGTGCCATCCTCGTGCGGACAGGGGGCACAGATACGCAGTATTTT
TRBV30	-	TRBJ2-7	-	CAWGLLNYEQYF	TGTGCCTGGGGACTGCTAAACTACGAGCAGTACTTC
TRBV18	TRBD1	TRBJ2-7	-	CASSLGQDYEQYF	TGTGCCAGCTCACTAGGACAGGACTACGAGCAGTACTTC
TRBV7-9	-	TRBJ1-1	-	CASSFKAEAFF	TGTGCCAGCAGCTTCAAGGCAGAAGCTTTCTTT
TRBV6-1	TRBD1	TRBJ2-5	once	CASSERQGAETQYF	TGTGCCAGCAGTGAAAGACAGGGGGCTGAGACCCAGTACTTC
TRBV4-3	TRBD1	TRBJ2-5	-	CASSQGTGGETQYF	TGCGCCAGCAGCCAAGGGACAGGCGGAGAGACCCAGTACTTC